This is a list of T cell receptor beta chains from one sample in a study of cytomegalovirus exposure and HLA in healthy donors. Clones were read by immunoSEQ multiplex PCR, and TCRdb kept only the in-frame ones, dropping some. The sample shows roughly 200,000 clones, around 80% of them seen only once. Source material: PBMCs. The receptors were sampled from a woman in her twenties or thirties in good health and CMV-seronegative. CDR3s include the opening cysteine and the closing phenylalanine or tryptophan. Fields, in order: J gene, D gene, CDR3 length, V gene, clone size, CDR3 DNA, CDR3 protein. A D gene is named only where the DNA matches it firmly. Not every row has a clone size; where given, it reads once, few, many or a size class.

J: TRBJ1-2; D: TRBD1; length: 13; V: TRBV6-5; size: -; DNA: TGTGCCAGCAGAGCAGGGGGAGGCTATGGCTACACCTTC; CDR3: CASRAGGGYGYTF
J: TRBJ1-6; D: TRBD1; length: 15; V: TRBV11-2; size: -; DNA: TGTGCCAGCAGCAAACGGGACAGGGATAATTCACCCCTCCACTTT; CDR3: CASSKRDRDNSPLHF
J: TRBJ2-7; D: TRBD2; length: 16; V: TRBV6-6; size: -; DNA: TGTGCCAGCAGCAAGGGTAGCGGGAGGGCCCCCTACGAGCAGTACTTC; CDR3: CASSKGSGRAPYEQYF
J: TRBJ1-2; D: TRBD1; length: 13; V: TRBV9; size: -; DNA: TGTGCCAGCAGCATACAGGGGAACTATGGCTACACCTTC; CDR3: CASSIQGNYGYTF
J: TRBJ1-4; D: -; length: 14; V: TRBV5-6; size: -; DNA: TGTGCCAGCAGCTTGGAAAGGGGTGGCGAAAAACTGTTTTTT; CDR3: CASSLERGGEKLFF
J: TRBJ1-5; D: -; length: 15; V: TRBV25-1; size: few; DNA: TGTGCCAGCAGTGGGACAGCGGGAATGAGTCAGCCCCAGCATTTT; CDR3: CASSGTAGMSQPQHF
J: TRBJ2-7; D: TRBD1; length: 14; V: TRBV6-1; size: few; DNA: TGTGCCAGCACCCGGGACAGGGGGGCCTACGAGCAGTACTTC; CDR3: CASTRDRGAYEQYF
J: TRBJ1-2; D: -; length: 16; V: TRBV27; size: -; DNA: TGTGCCAGCAGTTTCAGCGGACAGCCGGGCCTATATGGCTACACCTTC; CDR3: CASSFSGQPGLYGYTF
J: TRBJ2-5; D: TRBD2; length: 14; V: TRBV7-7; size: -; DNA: TGTGCCAGCAGTTCCTGGGGGGAGGGAGAGACCCAGTACTTC; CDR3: CASSSWGEGETQYF
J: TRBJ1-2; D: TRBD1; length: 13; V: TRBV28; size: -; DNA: TGTGCCAGCGGTCCGGGACAGAACTATGGCTACACCTTC; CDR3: CASGPGQNYGYTF
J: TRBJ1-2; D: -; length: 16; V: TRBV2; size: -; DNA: TGTGCCAGCAGCTTGAAACAGGGATCCCAAAACTATGGCTACACCTTC; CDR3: CASSLKQGSQNYGYTF
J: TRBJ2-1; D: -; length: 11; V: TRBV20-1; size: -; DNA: TGCAGTGCTAGACAGGGGCCCGCCGAGTTCTTC; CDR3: CSARQGPAEFF
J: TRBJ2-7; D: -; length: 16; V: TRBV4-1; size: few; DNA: TGCGCCAGCAGCCAAGTCTTGGGGGCGAGGCACTACGAGCAGTACTTC; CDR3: CASSQVLGARHYEQYF
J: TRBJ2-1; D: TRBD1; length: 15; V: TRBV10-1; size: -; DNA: TGCGCCAGCAGCCAAAACAGGGGGCCCTACAATGAGCAGTTCTTC; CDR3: CASSQNRGPYNEQFF
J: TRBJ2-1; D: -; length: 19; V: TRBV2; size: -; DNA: TGTGCCAGGGCCCCCTCCCGGCTTCTGGCGGCCCAATCCTACAATGAGCAGTTCTTC; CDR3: CARAPSRLLAAQSYNEQFF
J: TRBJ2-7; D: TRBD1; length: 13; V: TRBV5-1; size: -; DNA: TGCGCCAGCAGCTTAGGGACAGTCTACGAGCAGTACTTC; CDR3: CASSLGTVYEQYF
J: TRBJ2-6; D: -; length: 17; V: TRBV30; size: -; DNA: TGTGCCTGGAGTGTAAACAGGATACGTCTGGGGGCCAACGTCCTGACTTTC; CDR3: CAWSVNRIRLGANVLTF
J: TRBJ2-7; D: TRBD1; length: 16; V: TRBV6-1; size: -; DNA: TGTGCCAGCAGTGGCTGGGACAGGGCGGAATCTCACGAGCAGTACTTC; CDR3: CASSGWDRAESHEQYF
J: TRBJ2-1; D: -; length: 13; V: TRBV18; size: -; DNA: TGTGCCAGCTCACCATCAGGGGGGTATGAGCAGTTCTTC; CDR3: CASSPSGGYEQFF
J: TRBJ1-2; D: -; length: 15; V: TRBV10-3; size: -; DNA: TGTGCCATCAGGACAAACACGATAAATAACTATGGCTACACCTTC; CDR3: CAIRTNTINNYGYTF
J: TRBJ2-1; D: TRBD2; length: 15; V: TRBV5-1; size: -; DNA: TGCGCCAGCAGCTTGGGTGCGGGAGCCTACAATGAGCAGTTCTTC; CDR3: CASSLGAGAYNEQFF
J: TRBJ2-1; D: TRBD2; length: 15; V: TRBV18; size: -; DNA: TGTGCCAGCTCACGCGGGACTAGCGGGGACAATGAGCAGTTCTTC; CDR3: CASSRGTSGDNEQFF
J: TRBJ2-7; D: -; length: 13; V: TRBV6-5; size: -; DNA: TGTGCCAGCTACAACAGGTCCCCCTACGAGCAGTACTTC; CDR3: CASYNRSPYEQYF
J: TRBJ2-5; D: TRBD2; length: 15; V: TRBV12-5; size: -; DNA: TGTGCTAGTGGCTCCGGGACTAGTCATGGTGAGACCCAGTACTTC; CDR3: CASGSGTSHGETQYF
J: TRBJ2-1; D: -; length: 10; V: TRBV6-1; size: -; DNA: TGTGCCAGCAGCAGGGTCCTGCAGTTCTTC; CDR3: CASSRVLQFF
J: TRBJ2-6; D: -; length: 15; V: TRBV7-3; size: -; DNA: TGTGCCAGCAGCTTGTTGGGAGCGGGGGCCAACGTCCTGACTTTC; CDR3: CASSLLGAGANVLTF
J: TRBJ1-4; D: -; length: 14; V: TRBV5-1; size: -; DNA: TGCGCCAGCAGCTTTACAGGTTCTAATGAAAAACTGTTTTTT; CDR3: CASSFTGSNEKLFF
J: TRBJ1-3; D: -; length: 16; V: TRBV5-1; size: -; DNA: TGCGCCAGCAGCTTGGCCGGGGGGCTGGCTGGAAACACCATATATTTT; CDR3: CASSLAGGLAGNTIYF
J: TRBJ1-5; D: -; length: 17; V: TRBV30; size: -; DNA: TGTGCCTGGAGTGCTCACCGGGACACCCTTAGCAATCAGCCCCAGCATTTT; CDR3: CAWSAHRDTLSNQPQHF
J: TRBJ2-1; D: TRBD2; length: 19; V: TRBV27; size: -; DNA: TGTGCCAGCAGTTTCCTCTTAGCGGGAGGGCCTTTCAGGGAGGATGAGCAGTTCTTC; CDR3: CASSFLLAGGPFREDEQFF
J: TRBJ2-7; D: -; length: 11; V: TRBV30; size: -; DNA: TGTGCCTGGAGCACCGAATCGCGGCAGTACTTC; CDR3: CAWSTESRQYF
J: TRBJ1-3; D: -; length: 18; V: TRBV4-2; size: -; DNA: TGTGCCAGCAGCCAAGACGGAGGAGACGGATACTCTGGAAACACCATATATTTT; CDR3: CASSQDGGDGYSGNTIYF
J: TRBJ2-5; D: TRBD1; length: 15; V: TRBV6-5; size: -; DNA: TGTGCCAGCGGGCCGCGTCAGGGGGCGGGGGAGACCCAGTACTTC; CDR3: CASGPRQGAGETQYF
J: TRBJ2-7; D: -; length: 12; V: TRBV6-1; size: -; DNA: TGTGCCGTAGGACAGACAAGCTACGAGCAGTACTTC; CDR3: CAVGQTSYEQYF